This T cell receptor beta chain was identified in a study of cytomegalovirus exposure and HLA in healthy donors. Whole-study results and caveats: As a later analysis revealed, the rate of TCR association differed by HLA locus, with DRB1 most and HLA-C fewest. Previous analysis showed most TCR beta V segments were productive about 87% or about 30% of the time.

Vbeta (60) and Jbeta (13) primers were used in the PCR. Method: immunoSEQ multiplex PCR; TCRdb's copy keeps in-frame clones and lacks some. The sample consists of 190,000 or so clones, 80% of them appearing once. This clone was seen a handful of times. No antigen is known for it. Despite likely unrecorded immune exposures, the donors were nominally healthy at the time of sampling. Germline values: CDR1 SGHNT, CDR2 YYREEE (reference sequence). Trimming removed 2 bases at V and 5 bases at J, with 8 bases between. The CDR3 loop spans 13 amino acids. The V and J genes are TRBV5-4 and TRBJ2-1, with D unclear. The sample comprised PBMCs. The TCR sequence derives from a boy aged 5 to 17 in good health and CMV-seronegative. In DNA form, the CDR3 reads TGTGCCAGCAGCTTAAGCGCCGACAATGAGCAGTTCTTC. Its protein is CASSLSADNEQFF.